This T cell receptor (beta chain) was documented in a study of blood T cell repertoires in COVID-19 (dated by TCRdb to about 2020). Turning to the overall study: Samples from collaborators originated in the United States, Italy and Spain and spanned both the acute and convalescent phases of COVID-19. The material from the prospective study consisted of cDNA or gDNA derived from T cells, B-cell-depleted T cells, or PBMCs. Subjects who had been exposed to COVID-19, were actively infected with it, or had recovered from it provided the deeply sampled blood TCRbeta repertoires that made up the dataset. The repertoires were released in a freely available public database intended as a resource for research on the immune response to SARS-CoV-2. The samples were drawn from the first 160 participants of the ongoing ImmuneRACE study and from 950 to 1,500 subjects provided by 6 global collaborators. A de-identified subject ID, COVID-19 status, age in years and sex were almost always included in the sample metadata. Where available, HLA class I and class II types were obtained from metadata supplied by the sample provider rather than from assay-based typing.

For CDR1 and CDR2, the germline V gene lists SGHRS and YFSETQ. The cysteine opens and the phenylalanine closes a CDR3 of 15 amino acids. Only the CDR3 DNA is retained, 45 bases long and in frame from the first base. V is pruned by 7 bases and J by 8 bases, leaving 14 bases of the junction without a gene match. With respect to this clone: What antigen it recognizes has not been identified. No base quality information exists; no much larger clone differs at one position.

What the authors observed across the whole study: The quantity of clinical and demographic metadata differed by source and by participant and was supplied without curation.

In the prospective study, participants were roughly 18 to 95 years old, resided in 25 or so geographic areas of the United States, and were enrolled through a virtual design. Cohort assignment in the prospective study relied on participant-reported clinical history from a screening survey and a study questionnaire. In the prospective study, whole blood, serum and a nasopharyngeal or oropharyngeal swab were collected from each participant by mobile phlebotomists. Participants in the prospective study had the option to provide additional blood draws and questionnaires over an approximately 2-month period. Before DNA extraction, blood samples from the prospective study were shipped at room temperature or frozen. TCRbeta CDR3 regions were amplified from genomic DNA by means of the immunoSEQ Assay, a bias-controlled multiplex PCR. Per the authors' processing: Within the assay, amplification of reference gene primers was used to estimate how many nucleated cells each sample contained. To quantify the absolute abundance of each unique TCRbeta CDR3 rearrangement, sequence reads were collapsed and filtered. For each sample, productive Simpson clonality was calculated as the square root of Simpson's diversity index across productive rearrangements. Drawn from immuneACCESS, this table holds only the in-frame rearrangements with V and J called that TCRdb kept. Clones are partly lost; checked studies trace under half to an unresolved V gene and leave the rest unexplained. From that table come the V and J calls and clone size; the DNA was used to work out D and trimming. The sample records 300,000 to 400,000 clones, 65% to 90% of which are singletons. The biggest ten clones account for approximately 4.4% of the sample.

This TCR came from a woman in her forties with acute COVID-19. The sequence is built from TRBV5-1 and TRBJ1-2; TRBD1 fits 10 bases in the junction. Sequences were obtained from PBMCs or T cells enriched from blood (not recorded which). The CDR3 in this case is CASHPGQGRRVGYTF. Read as DNA, the sequence is TGCGCCAGCCACCCGGGACAGGGGAGGCGAGTGGGCTACACCTTC. Beyond the CDR3, the reference TRBV5-1 and TRBJ1-2 genes provide the residues; the full variable domain reads: KAGVTQTPRYLIKTRGQQVTLSCSPISGHRSVSWYQQTPGQGLQFLFEYFSETQRNKGNFPGRFSGRQFSNSRSEMNVSTLELGDSALYLCASHPGQGRRVGYTFGSGTRLTVV.